These 32 T cell receptor beta chains share one sample of origin, sequenced in a study of blood T cell repertoires in COVID-19. Method: immunoSEQ multiplex PCR; TCRdb's copy keeps in-frame clones and lacks some. The table includes about 350,000 clones, roughly 90% detected once. The specimen sequenced was peripheral blood. Receptors originate from a woman aged 55-70 years with COVID-19, enrolled during active disease.

This sequence joins TRBV11-1 and TRBJ2-2; D remains ambiguous. Trimming took 1 base from V and 4 from J, leaving 10 bases between them. Germline CDR1 reads SGHAT; CDR2 reads FQDESV (reference sequence). The CDR3 consists of 15 residues. The CDR3 DNA reads TGTGCCAGCAGCTTAGGGAGCCGGAGCACCGGGGAGCTGTTTTTT. This encodes CASSLGSRSTGELFF.

V is TRBV30 and J is TRBJ1-3, with D possibly matching TRBD1 (6 bases). Germline loops: CDR1 GTSNPN, CDR2 SVGIG (reference sequence). This CDR3 is 18 amino acids long. V shed 0 bases and J shed 0 bases, with 18 bases lying between them. CDR3 loop: CAWSVTGYPPLSGNTIYF. CDR3 coding DNA: TGTGCCTGGAGTGTAACAGGGTATCCTCCCCTCTCTGGAAACACCATATATTTT.

This chain connects TRBV30 to TRBJ1-2; a weak D match, TRBD1 (5 bases). Germline-derived CDR1 and CDR2 are GTSNPN and SVGIG (reference sequence). The CDR3 has 14 amino acids. V was trimmed by 3 bases and J by 1 base, leaving 12 bases between them. The CDR3: CAWSWGSLNYGYTF. In nucleotides, the CDR3 is TGTGCCTGGAGCTGGGGCAGTCTTAACTATGGCTACACCTTC.

This rearrangement joins TRBV15 to TRBJ1-5, with TRBD1 identical over 9 bases. Germline CDR1 and CDR2: LNHNV and YYDKDF (reference sequence). V lost 1 base to trimming and J lost 0 bases; unmatched junction nucleotides: 7. The CDR3 is 18 amino acids. CDR3 region: CATSRGVGQGPSNQPQHF. The DNA of the CDR3 is TGTGCCACCAGCAGAGGGGTGGGACAGGGACCTAGCAATCAGCCCCAGCATTTT. Full variable domain (remainder filled in from reference TRBV15 and TRBJ1-5): DAMVIQNPRYQVTQFGKPVTLSCSQTLNHNVMYWYQQKSSQAPKLLFHYYDKDFNNEADTPDNFQSRRPNTSFCFLDIRSPGLGDTAMYLCATSRGVGQGPSNQPQHFGDGTRLSIL.

Here the CDR3 reads CASSLVGATINEKLFF. Written as DNA, the CDR3 is TGTGCCAGCAGCTTGGTGGGGGCAACCATTAATGAAAAACTGTTTTTT. V gene TRBV5-6 combines with J gene TRBJ1-4, with TRBD1 as a possible D gene (6 bases). The CDR3 loop spans 16 amino acids. Trimming shortened V by 0 bases and J by 4 bases, and 13 bases separated the two germline ends. Germline values: CDR1 SGHDT, CDR2 YYEEEE.

The CDR3 protein is CSSATAQNYGYTF. CDR3 sequence (DNA): TGCAGCTCGGCGACAGCTCAGAACTATGGCTACACCTTC. The J gene is TRBJ1-2, the V gene TRBV29-1, with TRBD1 as a possible D gene (5 bases). V lost 8 bases and J lost 2, with 15 bases in between. The CDR3 runs to 13 residues. Germline values: CDR1 SQVTM, CDR2 ANQGSEA. Filled out from reference TRBV29-1 and TRBJ1-2, the complete variable domain reads SAVISQKPSRDICQRGTSLTIQCQVDSQVTMMFWYRQQPGQSLTLIATANQGSEATYESGFVIDKFPISRPNLTFSTLTVSNMSPEDSSIYLCSSATAQNYGYTFGSGTRLTVV.

CDR3 residues: CASSPRAPGGSYNSPLHF. CDR3 bases: TGTGCCAGCAGCCCGCGGGCTCCGGGTGGCTCCTATAATTCACCCCTCCACTTT. J is TRBJ1-6 and V is TRBV9; D uncertain. The germline V and J ends were trimmed by 4 bases and 0 bases, with 17 bases remaining between them. The CDR3 runs 18 residues. Germline assignment: CDR1 SGDLS and CDR2 YYNGEE. Full variable domain (missing parts from reference TRBV9 and TRBJ1-6): DSGVTQTPKHLITATGQRVTLRCSPRSGDLSVYWYQQSLDQGLQFLIQYYNGEERAKGNILERFSAQQFPDLHSELNLSSLELGDSALYFCASSPRAPGGSYNSPLHFGNGTRLTVT.

This clone was found once. This sequence joins TRBV6-1 and TRBJ1-2, with 8 bases identical to TRBD1. CDR1 is MNHNS, CDR2 SASEGT, per germline. V lost 2 bases, J lost 8 bases, and 22 bases stayed unmatched. There are 19 residues in the CDR3. The CDR3 loop reads CASSERVEGQAKIGRGYTF. The CDR3 DNA sequence: TGTGCCAGCAGTGAAAGGGTTGAGGGACAGGCAAAAATCGGACGGGGCTACACCTTC.

The V and J genes are TRBV9 and TRBJ2-2; D might be TRBD1 (5 bases). The germline CDR1 and CDR2 sequences are SGDLS and YYNGEE. The CDR3 length is 15 residues. V shed 2 bases and J shed 2 bases, with 10 bases lying between them. The CDR3 DNA reads as TGTGCCAGCAGCGTCCTAGGGGTAAACACCGGGGAGCTGTTTTTT. Protein: CASSVLGVNTGELFF.

V and J are TRBV18 and TRBJ1-2; 9 nucleotides align to TRBD1. CDR3 length: 15 residues. Germline V gene lookup returns CDR1 KGHSH and CDR2 LQKENI. V lost 6 bases and J lost 8; bases outside the gene matches: 13. The CDR3 DNA reads as TGTGCCAGCTCTCCTACAGGGGGCGAACGGTACGGCTACACCTTC. Its translation: CASSPTGGERYGYTF.

This clone has more than one count but fewer than ten. The rearrangement joins TRBV7-6 to TRBJ2-7, with D possibly TRBD1 on 6 matching bases. Germline V CDR1 and CDR2: SGHVS, FNYEAQ. Trimming took off 2 bases at V and 6 bases at J, with 14 bases between the two ends. The CDR3 runs to 14 residues. In nucleotides, the CDR3 is TGTGCCAGCAGCTTACAGGGGACCGCCTCCGAGCAGTACTTC. Translation: CASSLQGTASEQYF.

This chain links TRBV28 with TRBJ1-1; D ambiguous. V shed 8 bases and J shed 0 bases, with 22 bases lying between them. The length of the CDR3 is 17 residues. CDR1 is MDHEN, CDR2 SYDVKM, per germline. The CDR3 reads CASSSAGTASMNTEAFF. The CDR3 DNA is TGTGCCAGCTCTTCAGCGGGAACAGCGAGTATGAACACTGAAGCTTTCTTT.

The chain combines TRBV4-1 with TRBJ1-3; D ambiguous. Per the germline V gene, CDR1 is MGHRA and CDR2 is YSYEKL. Deletions cut 6 bases from V and 0 bases from J, with 9 bases between. CDR3 length equals 14 residues. CDR3 DNA sequence: TGCGCCAGCAGGTCTGTTCTCTCTGGAAACACCATATATTTT. As protein: CASRSVLSGNTIYF.

The gene calls are TRBV27 and TRBJ1-6; D call uncertain. This CDR3 comprises 12 residues. V lost 4 bases and J lost 10, with 8 bases in between. Germline values: CDR1 MNHEY, CDR2 SMNVEV (reference sequence). CDR3 DNA: TGTGCCAGCAGTTATCCGGGATCACCCCTCCACTTT. Residues: CASSYPGSPLHF.

V and J are TRBV6-6 and TRBJ1-5; TRBD1 agrees at 9 bases. Trimming at V came to 0 bases and at J to 5 bases, leaving 2 bases not matched to a gene. Looked up from germline, CDR1 is MNHNY and CDR2 is SVGAGI (reference sequence). This CDR3 is built from 15 residues. CDR3 DNA: TGTGCCAGCAGTTACTCAGACAGGGGGGATCAGCCCCAGCATTTT. This translates into CASSYSDRGDQPQHF.

V gene TRBV5-1 combines with J gene TRBJ1-1; the match to TRBD1 covers 9 bases. Per the germline V gene, CDR1 is SGHRS and CDR2 is YFSETQ. V dropped 4 bases and J dropped 4; count of bases not matched to a gene: 8. This CDR3 spans 15 amino acids. In nucleotides, the CDR3 is TGCGCCAGCAGCATCGGGACAGGGAGGGCCACTGAAGCTTTCTTT. Its protein product is CASSIGTGRATEAFF.

The V and J genes are TRBV12-5 and TRBJ2-3, with TRBD1 as a possible D gene (5 bases). Trimming pared 0 bases from V and 4 bases from J, leaving 5 bases between. Germline V gene sequence: CDR1 LGHNT, CDR2 FRNRAP. The CDR3 spans 13 residues. CDR3 coding DNA: TGTGCTAGTGGTTTGGTAGGGGCAGATACGCAGTATTTT. Translated, it gives CASGLVGADTQYF.

V usage is TRBV7-9 and J usage is TRBJ1-4, with 8 bases fitting TRBD1. Germline V lookup: CDR1 SEHNR, CDR2 FQNEAQ (reference sequence). This CDR3 has 16 amino acids. After removal of 3 bases from V and 7 bases from J, the junction contained 10 bases not matched to a gene. CDR3 bases: TGTGCCAGCAGCTTTCAGGCACCAGGGGGCAGTGAAAAACTGTTTTTT. Residues: CASSFQAPGGSEKLFF.

The J gene is TRBJ1-2, the V gene TRBV3-1 (or the pseudogene TRBV3-2); 7 bases are a match to TRBD1. V lost 6 bases and J lost 8; bases outside the gene matches: 21. Per germline, CDR1 LGHDT and CDR2 YNNKEL (reference sequence). The CDR3 sequence is 17 residues long. The CDR3 protein is CASRPTPRQGNLRGYTF. In nucleotides, the CDR3 is TGTGCCAGCAGACCAACTCCTCGACAGGGCAACTTGAGGGGCTACACCTTC.

The chain carries TRBV19 and TRBJ1-1, with 7 bases matching TRBD1. The V gene end was trimmed by 2 bases and the J gene end by 4 bases; junction bases not matched to a gene: 7. The CDR3 totals 15 residues. The germline V gene has CDR1 LNHDA and CDR2 SQIVND (reference sequence). CDR3 coding DNA: TGTGCCAGTAGTATAAGGCAGGGGGGTGGCACTGAAGCTTTCTTT. Translating gives CASSIRQGGGTEAFF. The complete variable domain, with remaining parts taken from reference TRBV19 and TRBJ1-1, reads DGGITQSPKYLFRKEGQNVTLSCEQNLNHDAMYWYRQDPGQGLRLIYYSQIVNDFQKGDIAEGYSVSREKKESFPLTVTSAQKNPTAFYLCASSIRQGGGTEAFFGQGTRLTVV.

This clone was detected only a few times. The J gene is TRBJ1-2, the V gene TRBV5-6; D call uncertain. Between the trimmed V and J ends, which lost 0 bases and 5 bases, there was a span of 8 bases. Germline V gene lookup returns CDR1 SGHDT and CDR2 YYEEEE. This CDR3 is built from 13 residues. In DNA form, the CDR3 reads TGTGCCAGCAGCTTGGTGTCCGGGTATGGCTACACCTTC. Translation gives CASSLVSGYGYTF.

In regard to this clone: Different DNA sequences within this sample yield the same CDR3. This chain links TRBV12-3 or TRBV12-4 with TRBJ1-6; D ambiguous. The V end lost 3 bases, the J end lost 7 bases, and 7 bases lay between the germline ends. This CDR3 has 13 amino acids. The CDR3 loop is CASSLSGNSPLHF. The CDR3 region has the DNA TGTGCCAGCAGTTTGTCCGGGAATTCACCCCTCCACTTT.

This sequence joins TRBV7-9 and TRBJ1-6; possibly TRBD1 for D (5 bases). CDR3 length: 15 residues. V shed 0 bases and J shed 5 bases, with 8 bases lying between them. Germline-derived CDR1 and CDR2 are SEHNR and FQNEAQ (reference sequence). The CDR3 spells CASSLAGRDNSPLHF. The CDR3 DNA reads as TGTGCCAGCAGCTTAGCCGGCAGGGATAATTCACCCCTCCACTTT.

The chain is built from TRBV25-1 and TRBJ1-4; the match to TRBD1 covers 8 bases. The J segment lost 7 bases and the V segment lost 11 bases, leaving 6 bases of the junction unmatched. The germline gives CDR1 MGHDK, CDR2 SYGVNS. The CDR3 loop spans 12 amino acids. In DNA, the CDR3 is TGTGCCGGTTCAGGGGGCGGTGAAAAACTGTTTTTT. Translation: CAGSGGGEKLFF.

V and J are TRBV28 and TRBJ1-5; D is unclear. The CDR3 consists of 14 residues. The ends were cut back, 2 bases at V and 5 bases at J, with 10 bases in the middle. The germline V gene encodes CDR1 MDHEN and CDR2 SYDVKM. The CDR3 nucleotides read TGTGCCAGCAGTTTACTCAGGCAGGATCAGCCCCAGCATTTT. This translates into CASSLLRQDQPQHF.

This clone was seen just once. This chain uses TRBV6-5 with TRBJ1-2; perhaps TRBD1 as D (6 bases). In germline, CDR1 is MNHEY, CDR2 SVGAGI. The CDR3 covers 15 residues. V lost 2 bases to trimming and J lost 0 bases, with 10 bases between them. CDR3 DNA: TGTGCCAGCAGTTACGCGGACAGAGCTAACTATGGCTACACCTTC. Translated: CASSYADRANYGYTF.

The V and J genes are TRBV5-4 and TRBJ2-7, with 10 bases matching TRBD2. The germline V gene has CDR1 SGHNT and CDR2 YYREEE (reference sequence). The CDR3 extends over 16 amino acids. The ends lost 0 bases at V and 3 bases at J; junction bases unmatched: 6. The CDR3 DNA reads as TGTGCCAGCAGCTTGGCCCAGCGGGGGGGCGGCTACGAGCAGTACTTC. Protein sequence: CASSLAQRGGGYEQYF.

The chain's CDR3 is CATSDLIEAFF. The CDR3 DNA follows: TGTGCCACCAGTGACCTAATAGAAGCTTTCTTT. This chain connects TRBV24-1 to TRBJ1-1; D not certain. V lost 4 bases, J lost 8 bases, and 7 bases lay in between. This CDR3 spans 11 amino acids. The germline CDR1 and CDR2 sequences are KGHDR and SFDVKD.

The chain employs TRBV18 and TRBJ1-5, with D maybe TRBD1 (6 bases). Germline V gene data show CDR1 as KGHSH and CDR2 as LQKENI. V was pared by 6 bases and J by 0 bases, with 12 bases between. The CDR3 consists of 15 residues. CDR3 region: CASSTGRGSNQPQHF. The CDR3 region has the DNA TGTGCCAGCTCCACGGGCAGGGGTAGCAATCAGCCCCAGCATTTT.

The chain combines TRBV6-5 with TRBJ1-2; weak D call: TRBD1 (5 bases). V was shortened by 6 bases and J by 2 bases, with 10 bases between the two germline ends. CDR3 length: 13 amino acids. Per the germline V gene, CDR1 is MNHEY and CDR2 is SVGAGI. In nucleotides, the CDR3 is TGTGCCAGCAGGGTGGGGGGGAACTATGGCTACACCTTC. Translation: CASRVGGNYGYTF.

The chain has TRBV19 and TRBJ1-2; maybe TRBD1 (6 bases). Per germline, CDR1 LNHDA and CDR2 SQIVND (reference sequence). Trimming left V 8 bases short and J 3 bases short, with 16 bases between. The length of the CDR3 is 14 residues. This CDR3 is CASGQRTGYYGYTF. In DNA, the CDR3 is TGTGCCAGTGGACAACGTACAGGGTACTATGGCTACACCTTC.

V is TRBV2 and J is TRBJ2-2, with a tentative D call TRBD1 (6 bases). CDR1 is SNHLY and CDR2 is FYNNEI in the germline V gene. This CDR3 region has 16 residues. The V gene lost 6 bases and the J gene lost 1 base, with 15 bases spanning the gap. The CDR3 is CASSPRDILNTGELFF. CDR3 bases: TGTGCCAGCAGCCCCCGGGACATACTGAACACCGGGGAGCTGTTTTTT.